The text below deals with one T cell receptor beta chain. 13 Jbeta primers and 60 Vbeta primers were used for the PCR. Original handling: Later work found about 80 million unique TCR beta chains, with roughly 11 million shared. Here immunoSEQ multiplex PCR was the method, and the copy in TCRdb shows in-frame clones only, minus some. Clone size and V and J calls were adopted from that table, with D and trimming inferred from the DNA. Of approximately 37,000 clones in the sample, about 67% were seen once. This record belongs to a study of cytomegalovirus exposure and HLA in healthy donors. The germline V gene has CDR1 SGHTA and CDR2 FQGNSA. Losses at the gene ends were 4 bases for V and 4 bases for J; bases not matched to a gene: 13. The CDR3 is 19 residues long.

The receptor comes from a man in his thirties or forties in good health and CMV-seronegative. Material for sequencing was PBMCs. V is TRBV7-2 and J is TRBJ2-3; 14 nucleotides match TRBD2. This CDR3 is CASSSENQKGLAGADTQYF. As DNA, the CDR3 is TGTGCCAGCAGCTCTGAAAACCAAAAGGGACTAGCGGGGGCAGATACGCAGTATTTT.